This entry lists 3 T cell receptor beta chains sequenced from one sample in a study of vaccination effects on CD4 cells after COVID-19. Data came from immunoSEQ multiplex PCR; TCRdb stores just in-frame clones and leaves some out. The sample yields tens of thousands of clones, over 60% seen once. Antigens of these TCRs are unknown. After expansion with viral peptide pools in the ViraFEST assay, antigen-specific CD4+ T cells were sequenced. After about 10 days in culture, the CD4+ T cells were isolated. Each participant was given two doses of one vaccine (BNT162b2 or mRNA-1273). The sequencing here drew on CD4+ T cells from PBMCs cultured with HCoV-OC43 spike peptides, taken after COVID-19 vaccination. Subset defined: HCoV-OC43 spike overlapping peptide pool stimulation. Receptor source: a human donor who received a COVID-19 vaccine.

V and J are TRBV12-5 and TRBJ2-1; TRBD2 aligns across 12 bases. CDR1 is LGHNT, CDR2 FRNRAP, per germline. The V and J ends lost 6 bases and 7 bases, in that order; junction bases with no gene match: 7. The CDR3 consists of 15 residues. The CDR3 spells CASGAGTSGYNEQFF. CDR3 sequence (DNA): TGTGCTAGTGGGGCCGGGACTAGCGGGTATAATGAGCAGTTCTTC.

This chain links TRBV27 with TRBJ2-1; D tentatively fits TRBD1 or TRBD2 (6 bases each). V was clipped by 6 bases and J by 1 base, with 19 bases between them. This CDR3 comprises 17 residues. The germline gives CDR1 MNHEY, CDR2 SMNVEV (reference sequence). The CDR3 sequence: CASSPSVYRESYNEQFF. The CDR3 bases are TGTGCCAGCAGCCCTAGCGTTTACAGGGAGTCCTACAATGAGCAGTTCTTC.

V and J are TRBV7-9 and TRBJ2-7; tentatively, D is TRBD1 (6 bases). The CDR3 sequence is 16 residues long. Germline-derived CDR1 and CDR2 are SEHNR and FQNEAQ (reference sequence). Trimming pared 4 bases from V and 1 base from J, leaving 17 bases between. CDR3 bases: TGTGCCAGCAGCTCGACAGGAGCCAGGTTTTCCTACGAGCAGTACTTC. Translated, it gives CASSSTGARFSYEQYF.